Listed below are T cell receptor beta chains from one sample, sequenced in a study of blood T cell repertoires in COVID-19. Repertoires were generated with immunoSEQ multiplex PCR, while TCRdb's copy carries only in-frame clones and drops some. The sample contains around 340,000 clones, about nine tenths of which appear only once. Material for sequencing was PBMCs or T cells enriched from blood (not recorded which). These receptors came from a woman in her 30s who had been exposed to COVID-19. Each CDR3 is given with its conserved first and last residue. Size is stated for part of the rows, as once, few or many counts, or as a class when the clone is expanded.

V	J	size	CDR3
TRBV5-1	TRBJ2-7	.	CASSPQTVSYEQYF
TRBV3-1/TRBV3-2	TRBJ1-2	.	CASSLRGGGMDYGYTF
TRBV28	TRBJ1-2	.	CASSQTGLDYGYTF
TRBV5-1	TRBJ2-3	.	CASSPGLAGEVDTQYF
TRBV9	TRBJ1-2	.	CASSVARQGRDGYTF
TRBV29-1	TRBJ2-5	once	CSVRQLSAKETQYF
TRBV13	TRBJ1-1	.	CASSLRRQGNTEAFF
TRBV10-3	TRBJ2-7	few	CAISEQGAGYEQYF
TRBV27	TRBJ2-3	.	CASSRAGNTDTQYF
TRBV29-1	TRBJ2-1	.	CSVDALGLAADANEQFF
TRBV2	TRBJ1-1	once	CASTSFKAFF
TRBV14	TRBJ2-7	.	CASSHDARGEQYF
TRBV27	TRBJ2-1	.	CASSLNRREQFF
TRBV9	TRBJ1-1	few	CASSSGTRNTEAFF
TRBV15	TRBJ2-1	.	CATSNGRVDNEQFF
TRBV7-3	TRBJ2-1	.	CASSLTGTSEYNEQFF
TRBV19	TRBJ1-4	once	CASSPLFGQAGFF
TRBV28	TRBJ1-2	.	CASSDPGRANYGYTF
TRBV7-8	TRBJ1-3	many	CASSRQGGGNTIYF
TRBV28	TRBJ1-4	.	CASSSPGQGREKLFF
TRBV27	TRBJ2-5	.	CASRFTSGRPQYF